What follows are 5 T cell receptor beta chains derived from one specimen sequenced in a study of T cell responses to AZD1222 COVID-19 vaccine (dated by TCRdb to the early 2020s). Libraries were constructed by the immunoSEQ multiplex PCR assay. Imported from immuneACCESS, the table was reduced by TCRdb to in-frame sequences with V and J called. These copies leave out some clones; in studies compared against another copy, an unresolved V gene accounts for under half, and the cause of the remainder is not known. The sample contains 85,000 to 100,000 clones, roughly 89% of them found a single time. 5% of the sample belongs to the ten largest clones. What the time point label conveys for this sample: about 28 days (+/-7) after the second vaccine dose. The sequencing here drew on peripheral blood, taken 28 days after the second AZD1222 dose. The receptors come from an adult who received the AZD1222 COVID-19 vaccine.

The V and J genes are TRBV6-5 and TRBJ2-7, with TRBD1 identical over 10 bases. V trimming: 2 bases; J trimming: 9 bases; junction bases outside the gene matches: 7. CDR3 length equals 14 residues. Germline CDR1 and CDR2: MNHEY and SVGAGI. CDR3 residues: CASSYRDRGIGQYF. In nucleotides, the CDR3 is TGTGCCAGCAGTTACCGGGACAGGGGAATCGGGCAGTACTTC.

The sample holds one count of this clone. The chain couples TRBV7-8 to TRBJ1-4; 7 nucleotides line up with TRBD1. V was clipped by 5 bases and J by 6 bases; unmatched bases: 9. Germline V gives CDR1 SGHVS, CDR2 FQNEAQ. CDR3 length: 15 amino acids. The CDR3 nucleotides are TGTGCCAGCAGCCCACCTAGGGGGACAGATGAAAAACTGTTTTTT. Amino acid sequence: CASSPPRGTDEKLFF.

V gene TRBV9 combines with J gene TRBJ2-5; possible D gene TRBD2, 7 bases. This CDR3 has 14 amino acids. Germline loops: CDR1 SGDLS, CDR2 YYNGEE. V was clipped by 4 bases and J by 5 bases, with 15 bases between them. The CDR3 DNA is TGTGCCAGCAGCACCGAGGGGGGGATGGAGACCCAGTACTTC. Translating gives CASSTEGGMETQYF.

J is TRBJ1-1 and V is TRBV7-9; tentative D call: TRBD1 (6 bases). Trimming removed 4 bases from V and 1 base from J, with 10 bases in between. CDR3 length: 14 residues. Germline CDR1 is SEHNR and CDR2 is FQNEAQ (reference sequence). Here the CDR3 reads CASSSGAGNTEAFF. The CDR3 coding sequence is TGTGCCAGCAGCTCAGGGGCGGGGAACACTGAAGCTTTCTTT.

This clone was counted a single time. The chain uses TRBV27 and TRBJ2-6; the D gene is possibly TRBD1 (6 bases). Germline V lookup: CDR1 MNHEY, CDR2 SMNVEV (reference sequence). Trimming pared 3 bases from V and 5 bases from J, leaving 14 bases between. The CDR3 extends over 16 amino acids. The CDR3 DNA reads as TGTGCCAGCAGTTTTAGGGGGATACGTTGGGCCAACGTCCTGACTTTC. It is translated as CASSFRGIRWANVLTF.